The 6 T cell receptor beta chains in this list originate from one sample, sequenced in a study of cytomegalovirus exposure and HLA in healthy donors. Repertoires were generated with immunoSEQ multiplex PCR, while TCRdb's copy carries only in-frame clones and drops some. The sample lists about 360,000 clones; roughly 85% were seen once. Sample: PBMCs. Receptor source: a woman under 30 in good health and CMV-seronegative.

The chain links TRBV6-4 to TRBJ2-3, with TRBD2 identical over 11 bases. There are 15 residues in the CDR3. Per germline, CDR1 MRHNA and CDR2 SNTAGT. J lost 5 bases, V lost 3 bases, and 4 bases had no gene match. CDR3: CASSEIGLAGDTQYF. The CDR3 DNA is TGTGCCAGCAGTGAAATAGGACTAGCGGGAGATACGCAGTATTTT.

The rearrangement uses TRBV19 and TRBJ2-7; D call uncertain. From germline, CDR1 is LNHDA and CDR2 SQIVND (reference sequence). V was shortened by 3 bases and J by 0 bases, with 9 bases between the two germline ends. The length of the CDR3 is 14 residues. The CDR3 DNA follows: TGTGCCAGTAGTATGACGGGTAGCTCCTACGAGCAGTACTTC. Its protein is CASSMTGSSYEQYF.

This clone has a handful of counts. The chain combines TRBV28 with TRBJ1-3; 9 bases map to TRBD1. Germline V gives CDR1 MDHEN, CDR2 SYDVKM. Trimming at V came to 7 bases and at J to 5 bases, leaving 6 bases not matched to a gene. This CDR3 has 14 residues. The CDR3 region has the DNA TGTGCCAGCACCCGGACAGGGGCTAGAAACACCATATATTTT. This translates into CASTRTGARNTIYF.

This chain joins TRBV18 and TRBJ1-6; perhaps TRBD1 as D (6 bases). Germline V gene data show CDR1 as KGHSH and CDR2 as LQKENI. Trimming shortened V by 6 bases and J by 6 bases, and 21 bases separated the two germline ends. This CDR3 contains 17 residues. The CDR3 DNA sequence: TGTGCCAGCTCTAACCCCCCGGGGGGGGCCATTAATTCACCCCTCCACTTT. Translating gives CASSNPPGGAINSPLHF.

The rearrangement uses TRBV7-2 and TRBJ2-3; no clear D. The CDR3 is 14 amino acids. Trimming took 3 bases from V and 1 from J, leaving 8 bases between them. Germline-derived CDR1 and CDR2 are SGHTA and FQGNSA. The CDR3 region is CASSFWQGTDTQYF. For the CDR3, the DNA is TGTGCCAGCAGCTTCTGGCAGGGCACAGATACGCAGTATTTT.

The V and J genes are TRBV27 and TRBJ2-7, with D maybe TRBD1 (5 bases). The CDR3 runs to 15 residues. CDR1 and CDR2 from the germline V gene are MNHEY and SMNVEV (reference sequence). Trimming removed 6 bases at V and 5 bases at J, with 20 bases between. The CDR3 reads CASRAGLGHVDEQYF. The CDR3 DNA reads TGTGCCAGCAGAGCCGGTCTCGGACACGTGGACGAGCAGTACTTC.